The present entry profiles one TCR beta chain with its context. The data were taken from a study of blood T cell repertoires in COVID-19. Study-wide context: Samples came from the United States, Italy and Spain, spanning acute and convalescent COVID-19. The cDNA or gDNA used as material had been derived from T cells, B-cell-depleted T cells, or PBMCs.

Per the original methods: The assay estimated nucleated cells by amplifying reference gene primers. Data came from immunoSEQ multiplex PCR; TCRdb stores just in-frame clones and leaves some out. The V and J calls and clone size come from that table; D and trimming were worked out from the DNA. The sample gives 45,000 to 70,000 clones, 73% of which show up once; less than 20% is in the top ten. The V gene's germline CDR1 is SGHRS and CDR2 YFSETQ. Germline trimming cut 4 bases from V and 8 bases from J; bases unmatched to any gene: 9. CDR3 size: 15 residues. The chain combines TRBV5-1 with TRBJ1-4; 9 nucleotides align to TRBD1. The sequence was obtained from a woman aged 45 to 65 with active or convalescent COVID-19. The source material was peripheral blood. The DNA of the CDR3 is TGCGCCAGCAGCGATGCTGGACAGGGGAACGAAAAACTGTTTTTT. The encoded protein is CASSDAGQGNEKLFF. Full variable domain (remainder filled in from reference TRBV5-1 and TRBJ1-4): KAGVTQTPRYLIKTRGQQVTLSCSPISGHRSVSWYQQTPGQGLQFLFEYFSETQRNKGNFPGRFSGRQFSNSRSEMNVSTLELGDSALYLCASSDAGQGNEKLFFGSGTQLSVL.